This T cell receptor (beta chain) derives from a study of metastatic and nonmetastatic thyroid tumors. Study-wide background: Repertoires of blood and of tissue (tumor or nodule) from malignant and benign thyroid patients were compared.

Study findings and constraints: Significantly higher TCR beta diversity was reportedly seen in malignant thyroid tumors than benign nodules, in blood and tumor.

Original processing notes: It was from CDR3 differences across clinicopathological groups that a distant-metastasis classifier for papillary thyroid cancer was built. TCRdb re-called clones via MiXCR from the PCR reads. The V and J calls were determined by TCRdb, not by the authors. The data contain over 20,000 clones, around a sixth of them singletons. The CDR3 totals 13 residues. CDR1 MGHRA and CDR2 YSYEKL come from the germline V gene. V lost 0 bases to trimming and J lost 6 bases, with 9 bases between them. Until they underwent thyroid surgery, no patient had received any treatment. This clone was counted many times. Its target is not known.

V usage is TRBV4-1 and J usage is TRBJ2-7, with D perhaps TRBD2 (5 bases). The receptor comes from a female donor with papillary thyroid cancer or a benign thyroid nodule (not recorded which). Some clones in this sample may be carry-over from other donors' samples. Sequencing input: blood. The CDR3 bases are TGCGCCAGCAGCCAAGAGGGCGGGCTCGAGCAGTACTTC. Its protein product is CASSQEGGLEQYF.